This TCR beta chain came from a study of identical twins. Overall study results and limits: Beta clonotypes that were abundant in cord blood contained fewer insertions, a pattern absent from memory repertoires.

A word on this clonotype: Its antigen is currently unknown.

The V and J ends lost 5 bases and 8 bases respectively, with 16 bases between them. In germline, CDR1 is SGHVS, CDR2 FQNEAQ. The CDR3 is 14 amino acids. Unique molecular identifiers were present on the cDNA, which also gained a universal primer site by template switching. Via MiXCR, TCRdb re-called the 5' RACE reads, giving one row per CDR3 protein. In the table there are about 810,000 distinct CDR3 sequences, roughly an eighth of which are singletons. These same records also appear under a second study, on yellow fever vaccine responses in identical twins. From that study: In identical twins, vaccine T cell responses appeared partly shared and partly individual.

The chain couples TRBV7-8 to TRBJ2-4; D tentatively fits TRBD1 or TRBD2 (7 bases each). Sequenced sample: PBMCs. The clonotype comes from a woman aged 18-30 years in good health. The CDR3 sequence is CASSLSGGVDIQYF. DNA of the CDR3: TGTGCCAGCAGCCTCTCAGGGGGGGTGGACATTCAGTACTTC.